The next 9 T cell receptor beta chains were all read from a single sample in a study of blood T cell repertoires in COVID-19. Repertoires were generated with immunoSEQ multiplex PCR, while TCRdb's copy carries only in-frame clones and drops some. Of hundreds of thousands of clones in the sample, roughly four fifths were seen once. The sequencing input was peripheral blood. The source of these receptors is a middle-aged woman with active or convalescent COVID-19.

The CDR3, as DNA: TGTGCCAGCAGCCCCCGGGGAACACAAGAGACCCAGTACTTC. Residues: CASSPRGTQETQYF. The V call is TRBV5-4, the J call TRBJ2-5, with D perhaps matching TRBD2 (5 bases). CDR3 length: 14 amino acids. Trimming removed 4 bases at V and 2 bases at J, with 12 bases between. Germline V lookup: CDR1 SGHNT, CDR2 YYREEE (reference sequence). Full variable domain (missing parts from reference TRBV5-4 and TRBJ2-5): ETGVTQSPTHLIKTRGQQVTLRCSSQSGHNTVSWYQQALGQGPQFIFQYYREEENGRGNFPPRFSGLQFPNYSSELNVNALELDDSALYLCASSPRGTQETQYFGPGTRLLVL.

Details on this clone: At the DNA level, this CDR3 is encoded by other sequences in the same sample as well. CDR3 protein: CASSLGSGSYEQYF. The CDR3 nucleotides read TGTGCCAGCAGCTTAGGCTCAGGCTCCTACGAGCAGTACTTC. The V gene is TRBV11-3, the J gene TRBJ2-7; D is uncertain. Trimming left V 1 base short and J 0 bases short, with 7 bases between. The CDR3 totals 14 residues. The germline V gene encodes CDR1 SGHNT and CDR2 YENEEA.

The V call is TRBV5-1, the J call TRBJ2-1; 10 positions agree with TRBD2. The CDR3 contains 16 residues. Germline V lookup: CDR1 SGHRS, CDR2 YFSETQ. With V trimmed by 0 bases and J by 4 bases, 4 bases remained unmatched. CDR3 DNA: TGCGCCAGCAGCTTGGCGGCTAGCGGGGGATACAATGAGCAGTTCTTC. Translating it yields CASSLAASGGYNEQFF.

This clone was recorded once. V is TRBV19 and J is TRBJ1-3, with a possible D match to TRBD1 (5 bases). The CDR3 totals 14 residues. Trimming stripped 5 bases from V and 0 bases from J, with 8 bases between. The V gene's germline CDR1 is LNHDA and CDR2 SQIVND (reference sequence). CDR3 loop: CASSSTASGNTIYF. In DNA, the CDR3 is TGTGCCAGTAGTTCGACAGCCTCTGGAAACACCATATATTTT.

V and J are TRBV6-6 and TRBJ1-3; 10 positions agree with TRBD1. With V trimmed by 6 bases and J by 1 base, 6 bases remained unmatched. Germline-derived CDR1 and CDR2 are MNHNY and SVGAGI (reference sequence). The CDR3 loop spans 16 amino acids. DNA of the CDR3: TGTGCCAGCAGGACCGGGACAGGGGCGTCTGGAAACACCATATATTTT. This codes for CASRTGTGASGNTIYF.

This chain links TRBV4-1 with TRBJ1-3; perhaps TRBD1 as D (5 bases). The CDR3 totals 17 residues. Per germline, CDR1 MGHRA and CDR2 YSYEKL. V lost 1 base and J 0 bases, leaving 13 bases between the germline ends. In nucleotides, the CDR3 is TGCGCCAGCAGCCAAGCCTCTGGAGGGACCTCTGGAAACACCATATATTTT. It specifies CASSQASGGTSGNTIYF.

The chain uses TRBV9 and TRBJ2-3, with 12 positions matching TRBD2. The CDR3 extends over 17 amino acids. J lost 1 base, V lost 0 bases, and 3 bases had no gene match. Germline-derived CDR1 and CDR2 are SGDLS and YYNGEE. CDR3 nucleotides: TGTGCCAGCAGCGTAGGACTAGCGGGAGAAGGCACAGATACGCAGTATTTT. As protein: CASSVGLAGEGTDTQYF. The variable domain in full, completed from reference TRBV9 and TRBJ2-3, reads DSGVTQTPKHLITATGQRVTLRCSPRSGDLSVYWYQQSLDQGLQFLIQYYNGEERAKGNILERFSAQQFPDLHSELNLSSLELGDSALYFCASSVGLAGEGTDTQYFGPGTRLTVL.

The chain combines TRBV6-4 with TRBJ2-1; possible D gene TRBD2, 6 bases. CDR3 length: 17 residues. CDR1 is MRHNA, CDR2 SNTAGT, per germline. Trimming stripped 6 bases from V and 7 bases from J, with 25 bases between. Written as DNA, the CDR3 is TGTGCCAGCAGCCCAGGAGGGGCGGGGCGCCGACGGAATGAGCAGTTCTTC. This encodes CASSPGGAGRRRNEQFF.

This chain uses TRBV7-3 with TRBJ2-5, with a tentative D call TRBD1 (6 bases). Trimming took 9 bases from V and 1 from J, leaving 9 bases between them. The CDR3 has 12 residues. Per germline, CDR1 SGHTA and CDR2 FQGTGA. The CDR3 DNA follows: TGTGCCAGACGGGACACCCAAGAGACCCAGTACTTC. Its protein product is CARRDTQETQYF.